The rows below give T cell receptor beta chains drawn from one sample of a study of T cell responses to AZD1222 COVID-19 vaccine. The data were produced by immunoSEQ multiplex PCR, yet TCRdb's version contains in-frame clones alone and is incomplete. The data show 130,000 to 150,000 clones, approximately 88% seen once. The input for sequencing was peripheral blood, taken on day 0 of MenACWY control vaccination. The receptors derive from an adult in good health. Each CDR3 is given with its conserved first and last residue. A D gene is named only where the DNA matches it firmly. Size is omitted from some rows. Given values are once, few, many or a class for expanded clones.

d_call	clone_size	v_call	j_call	cdr3_aa	cdr3_nt
.	.	TRBV2	TRBJ2-7	CASSYSSYEQYF	TGTGCCAGCAGTTACAGCTCCTACGAGCAGTACTTC
TRBD1	.	TRBV9	TRBJ2-7	CASSVAGTGRGEQYF	TGTGCCAGCAGCGTAGCCGGGACAGGGAGAGGCGAGCAGTACTTC
TRBD1	.	TRBV5-6	TRBJ2-7	CASSSPTGTVYEQYF	TGTGCCAGCAGCTCGCCGACCGGGACAGTATACGAGCAGTACTTC
.	.	TRBV6-2/TRBV6-3	TRBJ2-5	CASSYLQEQETQYF	TGTGCCAGCAGTTATTTACAGGAGCAAGAGACCCAGTACTTC
.	.	TRBV12-5	TRBJ2-5	CASGLPGFPETQYF	TGTGCTAGTGGTTTGCCAGGGTTCCCAGAGACCCAGTACTTC
.	.	TRBV5-1	TRBJ1-4	CASSPAPNEKLFF	TGCGCCAGCAGCCCGGCCCCCAATGAAAAACTGTTTTTT
.	.	TRBV27	TRBJ1-6	CASSAIPSSPLHF	TGTGCCAGCAGTGCAATCCCGAGTTCACCCCTCCACTTT
TRBD2	.	TRBV3-1/TRBV3-2	TRBJ2-5	CASSLLAGPRIGETQYF	TGTGCCAGCAGCCTCCTAGCGGGACCTCGAATCGGAGAGACCCAGTACTTC
.	few	TRBV18	TRBJ1-1	CASSPPITLNTEAFF	TGTGCCAGCTCACCACCGATCACACTGAACACTGAAGCTTTCTTT
.	.	TRBV10-3	TRBJ2-2	CAISQDGNTGELFF	TGTGCCATCAGTCAAGACGGGAACACCGGGGAGCTGTTTTTT
.	once	TRBV6-5	TRBJ1-2	CASRNAGEGGYTF	TGTGCCAGCAGGAACGCAGGGGAAGGAGGCTACACCTTC
.	.	TRBV2	TRBJ1-1	CASSMQDSEAFF	TGTGCCAGCAGTATGCAGGACTCTGAAGCTTTCTTT
.	.	TRBV27	TRBJ2-7	CASSYQDRSEQYF	TGTGCCAGCAGTTACCAGGACCGCTCCGAGCAGTACTTC
.	.	TRBV6-2/TRBV6-3	TRBJ2-2	CASSQRTTGELFF	TGTGCCAGCAGTCAACGGACCACCGGGGAGCTGTTTTTT
TRBD1	.	TRBV24-1	TRBJ2-7	CATLITGTGTYEQYF	TGTGCCACCCTCATAACCGGGACAGGGACCTACGAGCAGTACTTC
.	.	TRBV18	TRBJ2-1	CASSPQGQNEQFF	TGTGCCAGCTCACCACAGGGGCAGAATGAGCAGTTCTTC
.	.	TRBV5-1	TRBJ1-3	CASSVTAGNTIYF	TGCGCCAGCAGCGTGACAGCAGGAAACACCATATATTTT
.	.	TRBV9	TRBJ2-7	CASSVDSYGREQYF	TGTGCCAGCAGCGTCGACAGCTACGGAAGAGAGCAGTACTTC
.	.	TRBV5-1	TRBJ2-5	CASSLDQETQYF	TGCGCCAGCAGCTTAGATCAAGAGACCCAGTACTTC
.	once	TRBV7-9	TRBJ1-1	CASSLGKGLDTEAFF	TGTGCCAGCAGCTTAGGAAAGGGACTCGACACTGAAGCTTTCTTT
.	.	TRBV6-2/TRBV6-3	TRBJ2-1	CASSPSSPSYNEQFF	TGTGCCAGCAGCCCTAGCAGCCCCTCCTACAATGAGCAGTTCTTC
.	.	TRBV5-6	TRBJ1-6	CASTSSWEQVYNSPLHF	TGTGCCAGCACCAGTAGTTGGGAACAGGTCTATAATTCACCCCTCCACTTT
.	.	TRBV30	TRBJ1-2	CAWSRSPGPNYGYTF	TGTGCCTGGAGTCGGTCTCCGGGGCCCAACTATGGCTACACCTTC